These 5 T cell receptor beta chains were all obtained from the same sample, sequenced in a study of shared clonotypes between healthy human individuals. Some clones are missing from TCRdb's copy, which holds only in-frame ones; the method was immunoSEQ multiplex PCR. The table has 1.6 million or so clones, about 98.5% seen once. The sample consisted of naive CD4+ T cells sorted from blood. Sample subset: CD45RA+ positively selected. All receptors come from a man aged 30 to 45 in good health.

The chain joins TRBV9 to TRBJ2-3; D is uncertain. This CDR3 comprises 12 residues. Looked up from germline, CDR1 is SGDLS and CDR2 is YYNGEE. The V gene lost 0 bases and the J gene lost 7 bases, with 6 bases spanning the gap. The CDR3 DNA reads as TGTGCCAGCAGCGTAGACGGGTATACGCAGTATTTT. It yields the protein CASSVDGYTQYF.

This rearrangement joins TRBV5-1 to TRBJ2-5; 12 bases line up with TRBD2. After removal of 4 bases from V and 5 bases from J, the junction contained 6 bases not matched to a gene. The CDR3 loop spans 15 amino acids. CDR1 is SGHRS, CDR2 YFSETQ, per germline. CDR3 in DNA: TGCGCCAGCAGCCCTGGACTAGCGGGAACGGAGACCCAGTACTTC. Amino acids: CASSPGLAGTETQYF.

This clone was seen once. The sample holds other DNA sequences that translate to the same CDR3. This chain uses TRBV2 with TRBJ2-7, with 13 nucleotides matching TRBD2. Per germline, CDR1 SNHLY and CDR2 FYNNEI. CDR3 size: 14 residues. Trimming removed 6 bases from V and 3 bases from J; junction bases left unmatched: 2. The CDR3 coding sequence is TGTGCCAGCAGCCGGACTAGCGGGAGCTACGAGCAGTACTTC. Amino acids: CASSRTSGSYEQYF.

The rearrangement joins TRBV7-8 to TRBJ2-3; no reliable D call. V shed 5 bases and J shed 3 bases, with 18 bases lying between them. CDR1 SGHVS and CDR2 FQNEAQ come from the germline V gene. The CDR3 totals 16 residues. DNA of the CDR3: TGTGCCAGCAGCCCCCATGAGGCTCCTTTAACAGATACGCAGTATTTT. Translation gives CASSPHEAPLTDTQYF.

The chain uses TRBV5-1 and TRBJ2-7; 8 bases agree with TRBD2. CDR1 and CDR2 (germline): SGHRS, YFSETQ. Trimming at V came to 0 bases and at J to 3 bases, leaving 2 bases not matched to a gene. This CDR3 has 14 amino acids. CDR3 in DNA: TGCGCCAGCAGCTTGGCGGGAGGGGTCTACGAGCAGTACTTC. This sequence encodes CASSLAGGVYEQYF.